The next 2 T cell receptor beta chains were all read from a single sample in a study of cytomegalovirus exposure and HLA in healthy donors. The repertoire was sequenced with immunoSEQ multiplex PCR; TCRdb's copy has only in-frame clones and lacks some. Of approximately 160,000 clones detected, 85% appear once; the ten largest clones hold around 2%. Sequenced sample: PBMCs. The receptors shown here come from a man aged 25-45 years in good health and CMV-seropositive.

V is TRBV4-3 and J is TRBJ2-6, with TRBD2 as a possible D gene (7 bases). Trimming shortened V by 1 base and J by 3 bases, and 10 bases separated the two germline ends. Germline CDR1 and CDR2: LGHNA and YSLEER. This CDR3 region has 16 residues. CDR3 protein: CASSQGRGLGANVLTF. Written as DNA, the CDR3 is TGCGCCAGCAGCCAAGGGCGGGGGCTTGGGGCCAACGTCCTGACTTTC.

The chain uses TRBV10-3 and TRBJ2-2; 8 positions agree with TRBD1. The germline gives CDR1 ENHRY, CDR2 SYGVKD. The V segment lost 4 bases and the J segment 5 bases; nucleotides outside the gene matches: 9. This CDR3 comprises 16 residues. The CDR3 is CAISGQGAKGTGELFF. In DNA, the CDR3 is TGTGCCATCAGTGGGCAGGGGGCTAAGGGTACCGGGGAGCTGTTTTTT.